This entry lists 23 T cell receptor beta chains sequenced from one sample in a study of cytomegalovirus exposure and HLA in healthy donors. A multiplex PCR was run with 60 Vbeta primers and 13 Jbeta primers. Produced via immunoSEQ multiplex PCR; TCRdb's table is partial and in-frame only. The sample has about 160,000 clones; approximately 80% are singletons. Sequencing was carried out using PBMCs. The receptors shown here come from a man in his fifties in good health and CMV-seropositive.

The chain couples TRBV7-2 to TRBJ1-1; 8 nucleotides match TRBD1. V lost 8 bases to trimming and J lost 3 bases; unmatched junction nucleotides: 5. From germline, CDR1 is SGHTA and CDR2 FQGNSA. The CDR3 contains 13 residues. CDR3 protein: CASGRGQDTEAFF. CDR3 bases: TGTGCCAGCGGCAGGGGGCAGGACACTGAAGCTTTCTTT. The whole variable domain, filled in from reference TRBV7-2 and TRBJ1-1, reads GAGVSQSPSNKVTEKGKDVELRCDPISGHTALYWYRQSLGQGLEFLIYFQGNSAPDKSGLPSDRFSAERTGGSVSTLTIQRTQQEDSAVYLCASGRGQDTEAFFGQGTRLTVV.

V and J are TRBV7-6 and TRBJ1-5; D is undetermined. CDR1 and CDR2 (germline): SGHVS, FNYEAQ. This CDR3 contains 13 residues. The ends were cut back, 0 bases at V and 7 bases at J, with 7 bases in the middle. The CDR3 sequence is CASSLARGQPQHF. The DNA of the CDR3 is TGTGCCAGCAGCTTAGCCCGGGGACAGCCCCAGCATTTT.

The chain couples TRBV6-1 to TRBJ1-2; 7 nucleotides match TRBD1. The CDR3 spans 17 residues. With V trimmed by 3 bases and J by 2 bases, 12 bases remained unmatched. The V gene's germline CDR1 is MNHNS and CDR2 SASEGT. CDR3 amino acids: CASSDLEDRTPNYGYTF. CDR3 DNA sequence: TGTGCCAGCAGTGACCTTGAGGACAGGACCCCAAACTATGGCTACACCTTC.

This clone came up a few times. The chain recombines TRBV29-1 with TRBJ1-1, with D possibly TRBD1 on 5 matching bases. CDR3 length: 13 amino acids. Germline V lookup: CDR1 SQVTM, CDR2 ANQGSEA. The germline V and J ends were trimmed by 6 bases and 1 base, with 12 bases remaining between them. Here the CDR3 reads CSVAQGTNTEAFF. The CDR3 DNA reads TGCAGCGTGGCGCAGGGTACGAACACTGAAGCTTTCTTT. Drawing the rest from reference TRBV29-1 and TRBJ1-1, the complete variable domain is SAVISQKPSRDICQRGTSLTIQCQVDSQVTMMFWYRQQPGQSLTLIATANQGSEATYESGFVIDKFPISRPNLTFSTLTVSNMSPEDSSIYLCSVAQGTNTEAFFGQGTRLTVV.

This chain uses TRBV10-2 with TRBJ2-7; D call uncertain. The CDR3 is 12 residues long. Germline V gene lookup returns CDR1 WSHSY and CDR2 SAAADI. The ends were cut back, 0 bases at V and 4 bases at J, with 4 bases in the middle. CDR3: CASSESTYEQYF. CDR3 sequence (DNA): TGCGCCAGCAGTGAGTCGACATACGAGCAGTACTTC.

In this sample, this clone turned up a few times. Other DNA sequences from this sample encode an identical CDR3 as well. The genes are TRBV9 and TRBJ2-7, with 7 positions matching TRBD1. This CDR3 spans 14 amino acids. With V trimmed by 2 bases and J by 2 bases, 4 bases remained unmatched. The germline V gene has CDR1 SGDLS and CDR2 YYNGEE. The CDR3: CASSVGQGAYEQYF. The DNA for the CDR3 is TGTGCCAGCAGCGTGGGGCAGGGGGCCTACGAGCAGTACTTC.

As DNA, the CDR3 is TGTGCCAGCAGCTTGAAGACAGCCTCCTACGAGCAGTACTTC. It yields the protein CASSLKTASYEQYF. The chain uses TRBV5-4 and TRBJ2-7; D possibly corresponds to TRBD1 (5 bases). Per germline, CDR1 SGHNT and CDR2 YYREEE (reference sequence). V was shortened by 1 base and J by 0 bases, with 8 bases between the two germline ends. There are 14 residues in the CDR3.

This chain joins TRBV6-5 and TRBJ1-3; tentatively, D is TRBD1 (6 bases). There are 15 residues in the CDR3. Trimming took off 6 bases at V and 4 bases at J, with 16 bases between the two ends. Germline V gives CDR1 MNHEY, CDR2 SVGAGI. The CDR3 DNA is TGTGCCAGCAGAATGGCGGGGGCGCAAGGAAACACCATATATTTT. Translated: CASRMAGAQGNTIYF.

The rearrangement links TRBV29-1 to TRBJ1-1; D is possibly TRBD1 (5 bases). From germline, CDR1 is SQVTM and CDR2 ANQGSEA. The CDR3 length is 12 residues. Trimming cost V 5 bases and J 6 bases, with 13 bases left between them. Written as DNA, the CDR3 is TGCAGCGTTACCAGGGAGGGTGCTGAAGCTTTCTTT. Protein product: CSVTREGAEAFF.

V gene TRBV7-2 combines with J gene TRBJ2-5, with D unclear. V was shortened by 4 bases and J by 2 bases, with 8 bases between the two germline ends. This CDR3 region has 13 residues. In germline, CDR1 is SGHTA, CDR2 FQGNSA. For the CDR3, the DNA is TGTGCCAGCAGCTCTCGGTCGCAAGAGACCCAGTACTTC. Amino acid sequence: CASSSRSQETQYF.

The rearrangement joins TRBV5-8 to TRBJ1-4, with TRBD1 as a possible D gene (5 bases). The germline CDR1 and CDR2 sequences are SGHTS and YDEGEE. The V end was cut by 1 base, the J end by 4 bases, with 8 bases between. The CDR3 has 14 residues. The CDR3: CASSLTGFNEKLFF. The DNA for the CDR3 is TGTGCCAGCAGCTTGACAGGATTTAATGAAAAACTGTTTTTT.

The genes are TRBV5-6 and TRBJ2-2, with 10 bases identical to TRBD1. J was trimmed by 2 bases and V by 4 bases; bases with no gene match: 5. The CDR3 runs 16 residues. Germline V CDR1 and CDR2: SGHDT, YYEEEE. This CDR3 is CASSDGTGANTGELFF. CDR3 DNA sequence: TGTGCCAGCAGCGACGGGACAGGGGCCAACACCGGGGAGCTGTTTTTT.

The J gene is TRBJ1-5, the V gene TRBV7-2; D possibly corresponds to TRBD1 (6 bases). The CDR3 has 14 amino acids. Germline assignment: CDR1 SGHTA and CDR2 FQGNSA. V lost 4 bases to trimming and J lost 7 bases, with 14 bases between them. The CDR3 is CASSYSRGKQPQHF. The CDR3 bases are TGTGCCAGCAGCTACAGTAGGGGGAAACAGCCCCAGCATTTT.

In nucleotides, the CDR3 is TGCGCCAGCAGCCCGGAAGGGGACAGGTTCTATGGCTACACCTTC. This sequence encodes CASSPEGDRFYGYTF. The rearrangement joins TRBV5-1 to TRBJ1-2; 8 bases align to TRBD1. This CDR3 has 15 residues. V shed 4 bases, J shed 4 bases, and the junction held 9 bases outside the gene matches. Germline CDR1 reads SGHRS; CDR2 reads YFSETQ. The full variable domain, completed using reference TRBV5-1 and TRBJ1-2, is KAGVTQTPRYLIKTRGQQVTLSCSPISGHRSVSWYQQTPGQGLQFLFEYFSETQRNKGNFPGRFSGRQFSNSRSEMNVSTLELGDSALYLCASSPEGDRFYGYTFGSGTRLTVV.

This clone was detected only once. The genes are TRBV5-8 and TRBJ2-5; 10 positions match TRBD2. The ends lost 4 bases at V and 1 base at J; junction bases unmatched: 13. The CDR3 is 18 amino acids. The germline V gene has CDR1 SGHTS and CDR2 YDEGEE. CDR3 nucleotide sequence: TGTGCCAGCAGCAGAGGGACGGTCTTAGCGGGGGGCCAAGAGACCCAGTACTTC. Translated, it gives CASSRGTVLAGGQETQYF.

This chain connects TRBV30 to TRBJ1-2, with a weak D call TRBD1 (6 bases). The V end lost 1 base, the J end lost 4 bases, and 16 bases lay between the germline ends. This CDR3 region has 15 residues. Germline-derived CDR1 and CDR2 are GTSNPN and SVGIG (reference sequence). The CDR3 DNA reads TGTGCCTGGAGTGACCTCCTGACAGGACTCTATGGCTACACCTTC. It is translated as CAWSDLLTGLYGYTF.

CDR3 coding DNA: TGTGCCAGCAGTTCATGGGGCGGGGGGGCCTCCGAGCAGTACTTC. Amino acid sequence: CASSSWGGGASEQYF. This chain connects TRBV27 to TRBJ2-7; 9 bases fit TRBD2. Per the germline V gene, CDR1 is MNHEY and CDR2 is SMNVEV (reference sequence). V was pared by 4 bases and J by 6 bases, with 10 bases of the junction left unmatched. CDR3 length: 15 amino acids.

V gene TRBV25-1 combines with J gene TRBJ2-5, with a possible D match to TRBD1 (6 bases). The CDR3 consists of 13 residues. V lost 5 bases, J lost 1 base, and 8 bases lay in between. Germline values: CDR1 MGHDK, CDR2 SYGVNS. The CDR3 sequence is CASSLDSQETQYF. CDR3 coding DNA: TGTGCCAGCAGTTTGGACAGCCAAGAGACCCAGTACTTC.

The chain recombines TRBV7-3 with TRBJ2-3; TRBD1 might be the D (6 bases). Germline loops: CDR1 SGHTA, CDR2 FQGTGA. The CDR3 runs to 13 residues. Trimming removed 5 bases from V and 6 bases from J, with 12 bases in between. CDR3 in DNA: TGTGCCAGCAGCACCACAGGGTTGGATACGCAGTATTTT. Protein sequence: CASSTTGLDTQYF.

The rearrangement links TRBV5-1 to TRBJ2-3; weak D call: TRBD2 (6 bases). Germline CDR1 reads SGHRS; CDR2 reads YFSETQ. The CDR3 runs 16 residues. Trimming removed 2 bases from V and 1 base from J, with 14 bases in between. CDR3 residues: CASSFRGRLGTDTQYF. CDR3 DNA sequence: TGCGCCAGCAGCTTCCGTGGCAGACTAGGCACAGATACGCAGTATTTT.

The genes are TRBV6-5 and TRBJ1-6; 10 positions match TRBD1. V was pared by 0 bases and J by 9 bases, with 5 bases of the junction left unmatched. Germline V gene lookup returns CDR1 MNHEY and CDR2 SVGAGI. This CDR3 comprises 16 residues. The CDR3 reads CASSYSWGTGASPLHF. CDR3 DNA sequence: TGTGCCAGCAGTTACTCGTGGGGGACAGGGGCTTCACCCCTCCACTTT.

The chain employs TRBV28 and TRBJ1-4; no reliable D call. Looked up from germline, CDR1 is MDHEN and CDR2 is SYDVKM. Trimming cost V 6 bases and J 16 bases, with 18 bases left between them. The CDR3 runs to 12 residues. CDR3 in DNA: TGTGCCAGCAGGACGACCGCGGCCTCGTGGTTTTTT. Residues: CASRTTAASWFF. Full variable domain (outside the CDR3, taken from reference TRBV28 and TRBJ1-4): DVKVTQSSRYLVKRTGEKVFLECVQDMDHENMFWYRQDPGLGLRLIYFSYDVKMKEKGDIPEGYSVSREKKERFSLILESASTNQTSMYLCASRTTAASWFFGSGTQLSVL.

This chain uses TRBV25-1 with TRBJ2-1, with D perhaps TRBD2 (7 bases). This CDR3 is 14 amino acids long. Trimming shortened V by 1 base and J by 7 bases, and 11 bases separated the two germline ends. Germline CDR1 is MGHDK and CDR2 is SYGVNS. The DNA for the CDR3 is TGTGCCAGCAGTGAATTGGGAGGGGGGAATGAGCAGTTCTTC. It translates to CASSELGGGNEQFF.